This TCR beta chain is drawn from a study of PD-L1 blockade in urothelial cancer. In the study overall: Males with bladder-origin urothelial cancer made up twenty-five of 29 patients.

A spike-in of synthetic TCR analog templates was added to each PCR. TCRdb's table, derived via immunoSEQ multiplex PCR, lists solely in-frame clones and lacks some. There are 50,000 to 65,000 clones in the sample; 65% to 90% occur only once, and around 3.2% lies in the top ten. Time point indicated: pretreatment peripheral blood. The germline V gene has CDR1 MDHEN and CDR2 SYDVKM. Trimming at V came to 3 bases and at J to 7 bases, leaving 4 bases not matched to a gene. This CDR3 spans 14 amino acids. V and J are TRBV28 and TRBJ2-1; 9 bases align to TRBD1. The TCR sequence derives from a man in his 70s with urothelial cancer. Sequencing was performed on PBMCs, taken around atezolizumab (anti-PD-L1) treatment. The CDR3 coding sequence is TGTGCCAGCAGTTTGATGGGACAGGGAAATGAGCAGTTCTTC. Its translation is CASSLMGQGNEQFF.